The 11 T cell receptor beta chains below all came from one sample that was sequenced in a study of response to subunit inactivated influenza vaccine. Using its own MiXCR run on the RT-PCR reads, TCRdb lists one record per CDR3 protein. The sample shows 650,000 to 800,000 distinct CDR3 sequences, less than 20% of them seen only once. The sample here was PBMCs from blood, taken roughly 5 days after vaccination. Source of these receptors: a man aged 50 or older who received an inactivated influenza vaccine.

V is TRBV7-9 and J is TRBJ1-4, with D maybe TRBD1 (6 bases). Trimming pared 2 bases from V and 2 bases from J, leaving 12 bases between. There are 16 residues in the CDR3. Germline values: CDR1 SEHNR, CDR2 FQNEAQ (reference sequence). This chain's CDR3 is CASSLNRVTTNEKLFF. The CDR3 nucleotides read TGTGCCAGCAGCTTAAACAGGGTGACGACTAATGAAAAACTGTTTTTT.

Ten or more counts support this clonotype. The chain couples TRBV30 to TRBJ2-3, with D unresolved. CDR3 size: 12 residues. Trimming removed 1 base at V and 2 bases at J, with 4 bases between. CDR1 is GTSNPN, CDR2 SVGIG, per germline (reference sequence). The DNA of the CDR3 is TGTGCCTGGAGTGGATCCACAGATACGCAGTATTTT. Translated, it gives CAWSGSTDTQYF.

In this sample, this clonotype turned up a few times. V usage is TRBV5-1 and J usage is TRBJ2-5, with TRBD1 matching 8 bases. The CDR3 is 15 residues long. The V gene end was trimmed by 3 bases and the J gene end by 6 bases; junction bases not matched to a gene: 10. Germline V gene data show CDR1 as SGHRS and CDR2 as YFSETQ. CDR3 DNA sequence: TGCGCCAGCAGCTCCCCCGGACAGGGTAGACAGACCCAGTACTTC. This gives the protein CASSSPGQGRQTQYF.

This clonotype came up a few times. This rearrangement joins TRBV7-8 to TRBJ2-3, with D unclear. Germline V gene lookup returns CDR1 SGHVS and CDR2 FQNEAQ. The CDR3 extends over 14 amino acids. V was clipped by 2 bases and J by 5 bases, with 11 bases between them. CDR3 bases: TGTGCCAGCAGCTTAAAATGGATTGTAGATACGCAGTATTTT. Encoded protein: CASSLKWIVDTQYF.

In its sample, this clonotype was seen a few times. V is TRBV11-2 and J is TRBJ1-6; TRBD1 might be the D (5 bases). Trimming pared 1 base from V and 0 bases from J, leaving 13 bases between. Germline V CDR1 and CDR2: SGHAT, FQNNGV. The CDR3 consists of 18 residues. The DNA for the CDR3 is TGTGCCAGCAGCTTAGTGGCAGGGTGGAGCTCCTATAATTCACCCCTCCACTTT. It specifies CASSLVAGWSSYNSPLHF.

This clonotype is a singleton in its sample. A junction boundary mismatches the germline segment, possibly from a read error. V is TRBV5-1 and J is TRBJ2-3; TRBD1 agrees at 7 bases. From germline, CDR1 is SGHRS and CDR2 YFSETQ. This CDR3 has 14 residues. CDR3 in amino acids: CSSSYDRDADTQYF. The CDR3 nucleotides read TGCTCCAGCAGCTATGACAGGGACGCAGATACGCAGTATTTT. The full variable domain, completed using reference TRBV5-1 and TRBJ2-3, is KAGVTQTPRYLIKTRGQQVTLSCSPISGHRSVSWYQQTPGQGLQFLFEYFSETQRNKGNFPGRFSGRQFSNSRSEMNVSTLELGDSALYLCSSSYDRDADTQYFGPGTRLTVL.

V is TRBV5-1 and J is TRBJ2-3; D is possibly TRBD2 (5 bases). Per the germline V gene, CDR1 is SGHRS and CDR2 is YFSETQ. V was cut by 0 bases and J by 5 bases, with 13 bases left in between. This CDR3 has 15 residues. CDR3 bases: TGCGCCAGCAGCTTGGGAAGGGTAGGAGGAGATACGCAGTATTTT. This encodes CASSLGRVGGDTQYF.

This clonotype has just one count. This sequence may be a read error, since a much larger clone differs from it by one base. V is TRBV12-3 or TRBV12-4 and J is TRBJ2-1; a weak D match, TRBD1 (5 bases). Trimming removed 5 bases from V and 6 bases from J, with 14 bases in between. This CDR3 comprises 14 residues. CDR3: CASSLDKGPNEQFF. CDR3 bases: TGTGCCAGCAGTCTGGACAAGGGGCCCAATGAGCAGTTCTTC.

This clonotype was recorded many times. CDR3 sequence (DNA): TGCGCCAGCAGCCATGGACAGGGGTCCTACGAGCAGTACTTC. It codes for CASSHGQGSYEQYF. This chain uses TRBV5-1 with TRBJ2-7, with TRBD1 matching over 9 bases. The CDR3 extends over 14 amino acids. V lost 4 bases to trimming and J lost 1 base; unmatched junction nucleotides: 3. CDR1 is SGHRS and CDR2 is YFSETQ in the germline V gene.

The chain links TRBV29-1 to TRBJ1-6; 7 bases are shared with TRBD1. With V trimmed by 4 bases and J by 10 bases, 7 bases remained unmatched. From germline, CDR1 is SQVTM and CDR2 ANQGSEA. The length of the CDR3 is 13 residues. The CDR3, as DNA: TGCAGCGTTGCTGAGGGGGCAGGGTCACCCCTCCACTTT. It encodes CSVAEGAGSPLHF. The complete variable domain, with remaining parts taken from reference TRBV29-1 and TRBJ1-6, reads SAVISQKPSRDICQRGTSLTIQCQVDSQVTMMFWYRQQPGQSLTLIATANQGSEATYESGFVIDKFPISRPNLTFSTLTVSNMSPEDSSIYLCSVAEGAGSPLHFGNGTRLTVT.

This clonotype was found a few times. This rearrangement joins TRBV4-2 to TRBJ1-1; the match to TRBD1 covers 7 bases. This CDR3 is built from 15 residues. After removal of 3 bases from V and 1 base from J, the junction contained 5 bases not matched to a gene. Germline lookup yields CDR1 LGHNA and CDR2 YNFKEQ. The CDR3 bases are TGTGCCAGCAGCCATTCCGGACAGGCGAACACTGAAGCTTTCTTT. It yields the protein CASSHSGQANTEAFF.